A selection of T cell receptor beta chains follows, all from one sample in a study of early T cells in non-severe SARS-CoV-2 infection. Each CDR3 protein gets one entry after TCRdb re-called the 5' RACE reads with MiXCR. The top ten hold 5.8% of the sample, which has about 55,000 distinct CDR3 sequences, 5.5% to 8.5% seen once. The sample in question was whole blood, obtained at baseline. These receptors were collected from an adult who was a healthcare worker with PCR-confirmed SARS-CoV-2 infection or an uninfected control (not recorded which). Each CDR3 is given with its conserved first and last residue. Fields, in order: CDR3 length, J gene, clone size, D gene, V gene, CDR3 DNA, CDR3 protein. The D gene is left open where the match is weak. Expanded clones get a size class; other rows say once, few or many, or leave the size out.

len: 17; j_gene: TRBJ1-1; abundance: many; d_gene: .; v_gene: TRBV4-3; CDR3nt: TGCGCCAGCAGCCAAGGTCAGTTTCCAGGGACGGGAACTGAAGCTTTCTTT; CDR3aa: CASSQGQFPGTGTEAFF
len: 14; j_gene: TRBJ2-1; abundance: many; d_gene: TRBD2; v_gene: TRBV11-2; CDR3nt: TGTGCCAGCAGCCGACTAGCGGTTAACAATGAGCAGTTCTTC; CDR3aa: CASSRLAVNNEQFF
len: 15; j_gene: TRBJ1-1; abundance: .; d_gene: .; v_gene: TRBV4-2; CDR3nt: TGTGCCAGCAGCCCCTGGGGGGGACTGAACACTGAAGCTTTCTTT; CDR3aa: CASSPWGGLNTEAFF
len: 16; j_gene: TRBJ2-3; abundance: few; d_gene: TRBD2; v_gene: TRBV4-3; CDR3nt: TGCGCCAGCAGCCAAGAACTAGCGGGGCGAACAGATACGCAGTATTTT; CDR3aa: CASSQELAGRTDTQYF
len: 13; j_gene: TRBJ1-5; abundance: many; d_gene: .; v_gene: TRBV30; CDR3nt: TGTGCCTGGAATTTTGGAGAACTTCAGCCCCAGCATTTT; CDR3aa: CAWNFGELQPQHF
len: 15; j_gene: TRBJ2-3; abundance: .; d_gene: TRBD2; v_gene: TRBV2; CDR3nt: TGTGCCAGCAGAAAGGAGCGGGGGGGCACAGATACGCAGTATTTT; CDR3aa: CASRKERGGTDTQYF
len: 15; j_gene: TRBJ1-6; abundance: few; d_gene: TRBD1; v_gene: TRBV6-2/TRBV6-3; CDR3nt: TGTGCCAGCAGTTACGGACAGGGAAGGAATTCACCCCTCCACTTT; CDR3aa: CASSYGQGRNSPLHF
len: 12; j_gene: TRBJ1-2; abundance: many; d_gene: .; v_gene: TRBV24-1; CDR3nt: TGTGCCACCAGTGATCAAGGCTATGGCTACACCTTC; CDR3aa: CATSDQGYGYTF
len: 17; j_gene: TRBJ2-3; abundance: many; d_gene: .; v_gene: TRBV28; CDR3nt: TGTGCCAGCCTCAACGGGGAAAGGGGCGGATTGATGGATACGCAGTATTTT; CDR3aa: CASLNGERGGLMDTQYF
len: 16; j_gene: TRBJ2-3; abundance: few; d_gene: .; v_gene: TRBV12-3/TRBV12-4; CDR3nt: TGTGCCAGCAGTCCTCCGGGACCGCCGACCCACGGTACGCAGTATTTT; CDR3aa: CASSPPGPPTHGTQYF
len: 14; j_gene: TRBJ2-6; abundance: many; d_gene: .; v_gene: TRBV6-5; CDR3nt: TGTGCCAGCAGTTTGAATGCTGGGGCCAACGTCCTGACTTTC; CDR3aa: CASSLNAGANVLTF
len: 16; j_gene: TRBJ1-2; abundance: few; d_gene: .; v_gene: TRBV15; CDR3nt: TGTGCCACCAGCAGAGATCCCGGACGGCGCAACTATGGCTACACCTTC; CDR3aa: CATSRDPGRRNYGYTF
len: 14; j_gene: TRBJ2-3; abundance: many; d_gene: TRBD2; v_gene: TRBV27; CDR3nt: TGTGCCAGCAGACTAGCGGGGGCCACAGATACGCAGTATTTT; CDR3aa: CASRLAGATDTQYF
len: 17; j_gene: TRBJ2-2; abundance: .; d_gene: .; v_gene: TRBV5-4; CDR3nt: TGTGCCAGCAGCTTGTTAGTCGGGGGCCCTCGGACCGGGGAGCTGTTTTTT; CDR3aa: CASSLLVGGPRTGELFF
len: 15; j_gene: TRBJ1-5; abundance: many; d_gene: .; v_gene: TRBV18; CDR3nt: TGTGCCAGCTCACCCAGGGGACTAGTCAATCAGCCCCAGCATTTT; CDR3aa: CASSPRGLVNQPQHF
len: 17; j_gene: TRBJ1-5; abundance: many; d_gene: TRBD1; v_gene: TRBV5-1; CDR3nt: TGCGCCAGCAGCTCTTACCCACAGGGGGTAAGAGATCAGCCCCAGCATTTT; CDR3aa: CASSSYPQGVRDQPQHF